These 17 T cell receptor beta chains were all obtained from the same sample, sequenced in a study of cytomegalovirus exposure and HLA in healthy donors. The study ran its PCR with 60 Vbeta and 13 Jbeta primers. This table comes from immunoSEQ multiplex PCR, and its TCRdb copy is limited to in-frame clones, with some not included. The sample lists 95,000 to 150,000 clones, roughly 70% occurring once. Sequences were obtained from PBMCs. The receptors were gathered from a woman between 40 and 55 years old in good health and CMV-seropositive.

This chain joins TRBV2 and TRBJ2-7; TRBD2 might be the D (6 bases). This CDR3 comprises 13 residues. Germline-derived CDR1 and CDR2 are SNHLY and FYNNEI. The ends were cut back, 11 bases at V and 3 bases at J, with 17 bases in the middle. CDR3 bases: TGTGCCGGGACTCAGGAGGGGAGCTACGAGCAGTACTTC. Translated, it gives CAGTQEGSYEQYF.

The chain combines TRBV7-9 with TRBJ2-1; weak D call: TRBD2 (6 bases). CDR3 length: 14 residues. In germline, CDR1 is SEHNR, CDR2 FQNEAQ (reference sequence). With 5 bases removed from V and 3 bases from J, the gap between germline ends came to 11 bases. The CDR3 region is CASSPGGDYNEQFF. In DNA, the CDR3 is TGTGCCAGCAGCCCCGGGGGAGACTACAATGAGCAGTTCTTC.

The chain recombines TRBV25-1 with TRBJ2-7, with a possible D match to TRBD2 (5 bases). With 1 base removed from V and 3 bases from J, the gap between germline ends came to 13 bases. The CDR3 length is 15 residues. The germline CDR1 and CDR2 sequences are MGHDK and SYGVNS. CDR3 in DNA: TGTGCCAGCAGTGAATCGACTACCGGACGCTACGAGCAGTACTTC. The encoded protein is CASSESTTGRYEQYF.

Note on this clone: One junction end disagrees with the germline gene, perhaps due to a read error. The V gene is TRBV19, the J gene TRBJ1-2; D ambiguous. CDR1 LNHDA and CDR2 SQIVND come from the germline V gene (reference sequence). This CDR3 is built from 14 residues. The CDR3: CASSIATARGVVSF. The CDR3 nucleotides are TGTGCCAGTAGTATAGCTACAGCCCGGGGTGTTGTGTCCTTC. Full variable domain (outside the CDR3, taken from reference TRBV19 and TRBJ1-2): DGGITQSPKYLFRKEGQNVTLSCEQNLNHDAMYWYRQDPGQGLRLIYYSQIVNDFQKGDIAEGYSVSREKKESFPLTVTSAQKNPTAFYLCASSIATARGVVSFGSGTRLTVV.

J is TRBJ1-4 and V is TRBV6-1; D gene ambiguous. Germline loops: CDR1 MNHNS, CDR2 SASEGT. Trimming pared 2 bases from V and 5 bases from J, leaving 12 bases between. The CDR3 spans 15 residues. The CDR3 nucleotides read TGTGCCAGCAGTGAAATAGGTGGAGCGAATGAAAAACTGTTTTTT. It specifies CASSEIGGANEKLFF.

The V call is TRBV5-1, the J call TRBJ2-7; D may be TRBD1 (5 bases). The germline CDR1 and CDR2 sequences are SGHRS and YFSETQ. The CDR3 is 12 amino acids. Trimming removed 4 bases from V and 3 bases from J, with 8 bases in between. This CDR3 is CASSPDIYEQYF. The DNA for the CDR3 is TGCGCCAGCAGCCCGGACATCTACGAGCAGTACTTC.

The chain combines TRBV7-3 with TRBJ2-3; D might be TRBD2 (6 bases). Germline V gene lookup returns CDR1 SGHTA and CDR2 FQGTGA. V lost 5 bases and J 1 base, leaving 13 bases between the germline ends. CDR3 size: 15 residues. CDR3 DNA sequence: TGTGCCAGCAGCCTCGGGACTCCCCGCACAGATACGCAGTATTTT. Amino acid sequence: CASSLGTPRTDTQYF.

This clone has more than one count but fewer than ten. One junction end disagrees with the germline gene, perhaps due to a read error. The chain carries TRBV18 and TRBJ1-2; weak D call: TRBD1 (6 bases). Germline-derived CDR1 and CDR2 are KGHSH and LQKENI. The CDR3 covers 14 residues. CDR3 loop: CASSDRKGPTIHFF. The CDR3 nucleotides are TGTGCCAGCTCGGACAGAAAGGGACCGACTATACACTTCTTC.

The chain is built from TRBV6-5 and TRBJ1-2, with D perhaps TRBD1 (6 bases). This CDR3 is 16 amino acids long. The germline CDR1 and CDR2 sequences are MNHEY and SVGAGI. Deletions cut 0 bases from V and 1 base from J, with 12 bases between. Here the CDR3 DNA reads TGTGCCAGCAGTTACTCCTCAGGACAGAATAACTATGGCTACACCTTC. This sequence encodes CASSYSSGQNNYGYTF.

This chain uses TRBV2 with TRBJ1-2, with 7 bases fitting TRBD1. Germline lookup yields CDR1 SNHLY and CDR2 FYNNEI. V dropped 1 base and J dropped 3; count of bases not matched to a gene: 11. The CDR3 runs 17 residues. CDR3: CASSEGDRAFPDYGYTF. The CDR3 coding sequence is TGTGCCAGCAGTGAAGGGGACAGAGCTTTCCCTGACTATGGCTACACCTTC.

The V and J genes are TRBV14 and TRBJ1-6, with D perhaps matching TRBD1 (6 bases). Germline CDR1 is SGHDN and CDR2 is FVKESK. V shed 6 bases and J shed 7 bases, with 16 bases lying between them. There are 15 residues in the CDR3. CDR3 in amino acids: CASSQQGVPNSPLHF. The CDR3 DNA follows: TGTGCCAGCAGTCAACAGGGTGTGCCAAATTCACCCCTCCACTTT.

V gene TRBV30 combines with J gene TRBJ2-1; 10 positions match TRBD2. The CDR3 contains 12 residues. Germline lookup yields CDR1 GTSNPN and CDR2 SVGIG (reference sequence). CDR3 residues: CTTGTSVHEQFF. The CDR3 bases are TGTACAACCGGGACTAGCGTACATGAGCAGTTCTTC.

The chain carries TRBV6-1 and TRBJ1-1; 9 positions agree with TRBD1. The CDR3 is 14 residues long. J lost 5 bases, V lost 5 bases, and 6 bases had no gene match. CDR1 is MNHNS, CDR2 SASEGT, per germline. CDR3 sequence (DNA): TGTGCCAGCAGTTATACAGGGGGCTTGACTGAAGCTTTCTTT. Protein product: CASSYTGGLTEAFF.

This clone was detected only once. V is TRBV7-8 and J is TRBJ1-1; 10 bases map to TRBD1. CDR3 length: 16 amino acids. Trimming removed 5 bases from V and 4 bases from J; junction bases left unmatched: 10. Per the germline V gene, CDR1 is SGHVS and CDR2 is FQNEAQ. CDR3 protein: CASSETTGGLGTEAFF. The CDR3 bases are TGTGCCAGCAGCGAGACGACAGGGGGCCTGGGCACTGAAGCTTTCTTT.

The chain has TRBV7-3 and TRBJ2-2; 7 bases map to TRBD1. V lost 3 bases and J lost 6; bases outside the gene matches: 4. Germline V CDR1 and CDR2: SGHTA, FQGTGA. The CDR3 loop spans 14 amino acids. The CDR3 DNA follows: TGTGCCAGCAGCTTGACAGGGTTCGCCGGGGAGCTGTTTTTT. It specifies CASSLTGFAGELFF.

The chain joins TRBV19 to TRBJ2-6, with TRBD1 matching 8 bases. Germline V gene sequence: CDR1 LNHDA, CDR2 SQIVND (reference sequence). V lost 9 bases, J lost 2 bases, and 18 bases stayed unmatched. The CDR3 consists of 19 residues. The CDR3 nucleotides read TGTGCCAGCACCACCCCCGCCGGACAGGGAATCCCTGGGGCCAACGTCCTGACTTTC. This translates into CASTTPAGQGIPGANVLTF.

This rearrangement joins TRBV4-1 to TRBJ2-7, with 12 nucleotides matching TRBD2. The CDR3 sequence is 16 residues long. Germline CDR1 and CDR2: MGHRA and YSYEKL. The trim removed 1 base at V and 1 base at J, leaving 2 bases unmatched. The CDR3 coding sequence is TGCGCCAGCAGCCAAGGGACTAGCGGGAAGTCCTACGAGCAGTACTTC. Protein product: CASSQGTSGKSYEQYF.